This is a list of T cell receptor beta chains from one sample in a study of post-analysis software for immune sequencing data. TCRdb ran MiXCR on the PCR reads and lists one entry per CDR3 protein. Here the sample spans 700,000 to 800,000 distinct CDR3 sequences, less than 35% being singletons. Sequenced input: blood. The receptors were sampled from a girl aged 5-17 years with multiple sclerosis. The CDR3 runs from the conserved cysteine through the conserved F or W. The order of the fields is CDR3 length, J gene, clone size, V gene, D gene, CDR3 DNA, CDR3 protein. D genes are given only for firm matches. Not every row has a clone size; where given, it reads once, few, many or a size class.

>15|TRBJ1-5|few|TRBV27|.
TGTGCCAGCAGTCTCGAGGGTCGAGGGGGTCAGCCCCAGCATTTT
CASSLEGRGGQPQHF
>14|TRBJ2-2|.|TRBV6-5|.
TGTGCCAGCAGAGGGGGGCGCGACACCGGGGAGCTGTTTTTT
CASRGGRDTGELFF
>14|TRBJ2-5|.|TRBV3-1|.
TGTGCCAGCAGCCAACAATGGCCCCAAGAGACCCAGTACTTC
CASSQQWPQETQYF
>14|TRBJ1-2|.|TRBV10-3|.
TGTGCCATCAGTGAGTCTGGGGCAGTCTATGGCTACACCTTC
CAISESGAVYGYTF
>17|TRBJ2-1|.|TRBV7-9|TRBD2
TGTGCCAGCAGCTATCGGACTAGCGGAGAGAGATACAATGAGCAGTTCTTC
CASSYRTSGERYNEQFF
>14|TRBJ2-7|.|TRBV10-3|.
TGTGCCATCAGGGAGTCGCCGGGGCCCTACGAGCAGTACTTC
CAIRESPGPYEQYF
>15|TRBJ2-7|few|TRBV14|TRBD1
TGTGCCAGCAGCCAAGTATACAGGGGAGTCTACGAGCAGTACTTC
CASSQVYRGVYEQYF
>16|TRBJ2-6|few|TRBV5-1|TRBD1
TGCGCCAGCAGCCTCACAGGGGGCTCCGGGGCCAACGTCCTGACTTTC
CASSLTGGSGANVLTF
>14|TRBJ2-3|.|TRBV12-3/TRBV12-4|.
TGTGCCAGCAGTTGCAGGGTGAGCGCAGATACGCAGTATTTT
CASSCRVSADTQYF
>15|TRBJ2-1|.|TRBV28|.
TGTGCCAGCAGTTCCCGGGGCCCCAGGTACAATGAGCAGTTCTTC
CASSSRGPRYNEQFF
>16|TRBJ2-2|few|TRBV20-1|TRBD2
TGCAGTGCTAGCGGGGCGGGGGGCCTAAACACCGGGGAGCTGTTTTTT
CSASGAGGLNTGELFF
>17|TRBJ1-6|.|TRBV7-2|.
TGTGCCAGCAGCTTAGCGAGCGTGGGGGTGACTAATTCACCCCTCCACTTT
CASSLASVGVTNSPLHF
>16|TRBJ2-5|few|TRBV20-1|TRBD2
TGCAGTGCTAGGTCTCGGGCTAGCGGGAGGGCTGGGACCCAGTACTTC
CSARSRASGRAGTQYF
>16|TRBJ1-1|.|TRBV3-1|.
TGTGCCAGCAGCCAAGGGGCCGGGACACTGAACACTGAAGCTTTCTTT
CASSQGAGTLNTEAFF
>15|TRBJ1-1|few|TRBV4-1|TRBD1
TGCGCCAGCAGCGCCCGACAGGGTTTGAACACTGAAGCTTTCTTT
CASSARQGLNTEAFF
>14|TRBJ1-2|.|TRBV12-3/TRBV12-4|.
TGTGCCAGCAGTAATAGTCCGGGACAAGGAAGCTACACCTTC
CASSNSPGQGSYTF
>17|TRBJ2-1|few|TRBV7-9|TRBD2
TGTGCCAGCAGGTCCGGACTAGCGGGAGGGCCGGGGAATGAGCAGTTCTTC
CASRSGLAGGPGNEQFF
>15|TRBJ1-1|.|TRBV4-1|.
TGCGCCAGCAGCCAAGATATGGCGAGTTCCACTGAAGCTTTGTTT
CASSQDMASSTEALF
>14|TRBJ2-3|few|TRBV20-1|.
TGCAGTGCTACCTGGAGGACTAGCACAGATACGCAGTATTTT
CSATWRTSTDTQYF
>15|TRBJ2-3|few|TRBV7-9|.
TGTGCCAGCAGCTTTGGGCGGACTAGCACAGATACGCAGTATTTT
CASSFGRTSTDTQYF
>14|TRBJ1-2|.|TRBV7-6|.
TGTGCCAGCAGCCCGGGAGTCCAAAACTATGGCTACACCTTC
CASSPGVQNYGYTF
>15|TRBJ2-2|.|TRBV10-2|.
TGCGCCAGCAGTACAAGCGGAAGGGGGGCCGGGGAGCTGTTTTTT
CASSTSGRGAGELFF
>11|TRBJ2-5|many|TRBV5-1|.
TGTGCCAGCAGTGGTCAAGAGACCCAGTACTTC
CASSGQETQYF
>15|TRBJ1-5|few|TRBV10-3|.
TGTGCCATCAGTGAGGGAGACCCCCTCGGTCAGCCCCAGCATTTT
CAISEGDPLGQPQHF
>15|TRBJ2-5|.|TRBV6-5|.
TGTGCCAGCTCACCTTCACCGGCGGTCCAAGAGACCCAGTACTTC
CASSPSPAVQETQYF
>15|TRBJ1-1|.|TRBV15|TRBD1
TGTGCCACCAGCAGAGATAGGGCAGGGGGCGCGGGAGCTTTCTTT
CATSRDRAGGAGAFF
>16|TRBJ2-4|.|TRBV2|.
TGTGCCAGCAGTGAAGAGAGGGGGAAGTCCAAAAACATTCAGTACTTC
CASSEERGKSKNIQYF
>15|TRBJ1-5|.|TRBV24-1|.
TGTGCCACCAGTGACGCTATCTCCCCGGCCCAGCCCCAGCATTTT
CATSDAISPAQPQHF
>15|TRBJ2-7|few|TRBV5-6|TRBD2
TGTACCAGCAGCTTGGGAAGCGGGAGGGCCCTCGAGCAGTACTTC
CTSSLGSGRALEQYF
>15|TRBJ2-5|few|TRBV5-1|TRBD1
TGCGCCAGCAGCTTTCGGGACAGGGCAAAAGAGACCCAGTACTTC
CASSFRDRAKETQYF
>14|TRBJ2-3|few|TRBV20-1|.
TGCAGTGCGCCACCGGACCGCCCCACAGATACGCAGTATTTT
CSAPPDRPTDTQYF
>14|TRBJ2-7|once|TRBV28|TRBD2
TGTGCCAGCAGCCCAATAGCGGGAGGCTTTGAGCAGTACTTC
CASSPIAGGFEQYF
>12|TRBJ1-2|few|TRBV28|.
TGTGCCAGCAGGGGTCTCGGAAATGGCTACACCTTC
CASRGLGNGYTF